These 32 T cell receptor beta chains were sequenced from one sample in a study of CD8 T cells in ankylosing spondylitis. Notes on the study in general: Seemingly distinctive of ankylosing spondylitis blood was a TCR beta motif formed by eight highly homologous variants.

TCRdb re-called the 5' RACE reads with MiXCR, one entry per CDR3 protein. The sample has under 450,000 distinct CDR3 sequences, about a sixth seen once; the top ten hold approximately 0.93%. Their target antigens are unknown. Sequences were obtained from blood, either unsorted or a sorted T cell fraction (not recorded which). These receptors were collected from a male donor with ankylosing spondylitis.

V usage is TRBV20-1 and J usage is TRBJ1-1; TRBD1 might be the D (6 bases). Trimming took 3 bases from V and 1 from J, leaving 12 bases between them. There are 14 residues in the CDR3. The germline CDR1 and CDR2 sequences are DFQATT and SNEGSKA (reference sequence). CDR3 protein: CSASGRTANTEAFF. Here the CDR3 DNA reads TGCAGTGCTAGTGGAAGGACAGCGAACACTGAAGCTTTCTTT.

This clonotype was detected a few times. This chain joins TRBV7-9 and TRBJ2-1, with 13 bases matching TRBD2. The CDR3 is 15 residues long. V gave up 5 bases and J gave up 7 bases; unmatched junction bases: 5. Germline lookup yields CDR1 SEHNR and CDR2 FQNEAQ (reference sequence). The CDR3 region is CASSLQTSGGNEQFF. In DNA form, the CDR3 reads TGTGCCAGCAGCCTCCAGACTAGCGGGGGGAATGAGCAGTTCTTC.

The rearrangement uses TRBV28 and TRBJ2-7; the D is unclear. CDR3 length equals 14 residues. Trimming cost V 6 bases and J 0 bases, with 12 bases left between them. The germline gives CDR1 MDHEN, CDR2 SYDVKM. The CDR3 loop is CASSPVAPSYEQYF. In DNA, the CDR3 is TGTGCCAGCAGCCCAGTGGCCCCCTCCTACGAGCAGTACTTC.

In its sample, this clonotype was seen a few times. This chain joins TRBV4-1 and TRBJ2-1; maybe TRBD2 (5 bases). Germline V gives CDR1 MGHRA, CDR2 YSYEKL. The CDR3 is 14 residues long. V gave up 1 base and J gave up 5 bases, with 9 bases separating them. The CDR3 DNA follows: TGCGCCAGCAGCCAAGTGTCGACTAACAATGAGCAGTTCTTC. Protein sequence: CASSQVSTNNEQFF.

Only a few counts were recorded for this clonotype. The chain joins TRBV15 to TRBJ1-2; D is perhaps TRBD1 (6 bases). From germline, CDR1 is LNHNV and CDR2 YYDKDF (reference sequence). This CDR3 is built from 14 residues. The V end lost 10 bases, the J end lost 1 base, and 16 bases lay between the germline ends. As DNA, the CDR3 is TGTGCCAATCATCCCGGGACACTTAACTATGGCTACACCTTC. Amino acid sequence: CANHPGTLNYGYTF.

CDR3 sequence: CASNPTSGGVGEQYF. As DNA, the CDR3 is TGTGCCAGCAATCCGACTAGCGGAGGGGTGGGCGAGCAGTACTTC. The gene calls are TRBV6-1 and TRBJ2-7; 9 bases agree with TRBD2. This CDR3 has 15 amino acids. The V segment lost 7 bases and the J segment 6 bases; nucleotides outside the gene matches: 13. Germline V gene lookup returns CDR1 MNHNS and CDR2 SASEGT.

The rearrangement uses TRBV20-1 and TRBJ2-3; 16 bases are a match to TRBD2. In germline, CDR1 is DFQATT, CDR2 SNEGSKA (reference sequence). V gave up 5 bases and J gave up 6 bases; unmatched junction bases: 5. The CDR3 has 15 amino acids. This CDR3 is CSAGTSGRAWDTQYF. The CDR3, as DNA: TGCAGTGCTGGGACTAGCGGGAGGGCGTGGGATACGCAGTATTTT.

The sample holds a few counts of this clonotype. The rearrangement uses TRBV15 and TRBJ2-5, with D tentatively TRBD2 (6 bases). CDR1 and CDR2 (germline): LNHNV, YYDKDF (reference sequence). The germline V and J ends were trimmed by 0 bases and 5 bases, with 13 bases remaining between them. The CDR3 length is 15 residues. The CDR3 DNA reads as TGTGCCACCAGCAGAGATCGGGCGGGACTGGAGACCCAGTACTTC. Protein sequence: CATSRDRAGLETQYF.

The V call is TRBV7-9, the J call TRBJ2-5; D gene uncertain. CDR3 length equals 14 residues. The germline V gene has CDR1 SEHNR and CDR2 FQNEAQ (reference sequence). V was cut by 5 bases and J by 0 bases, with 10 bases left in between. CDR3 nucleotide sequence: TGTGCCAGCAGCCCGACCGAGTACCAAGAGACCCAGTACTTC. Translating it yields CASSPTEYQETQYF.

The chain links TRBV6-2 or TRBV6-3 to TRBJ2-7, with D possibly matching TRBD2 (6 bases). Germline V lookup: CDR1 MNHEY, CDR2 SVGEGT. Trimming pared 7 bases from V and 0 bases from J, leaving 10 bases between. This CDR3 has 13 amino acids. CDR3 DNA: TGTGCCAGCACGGACTACAGCTCCTACGAGCAGTACTTC. Translation: CASTDYSSYEQYF.

This clonotype was counted only a few times. V usage is TRBV25-1 and J usage is TRBJ1-2; TRBD1 matches at 7 bases. Looked up from germline, CDR1 is MGHDK and CDR2 is SYGVNS. Trimming removed 6 bases from V and 2 bases from J; junction bases left unmatched: 15. This CDR3 comprises 17 residues. Here the CDR3 DNA reads TGTGCCAGCAGCTCCACGACCGGGACAGCGATCAACTATGGCTACACCTTC. This encodes CASSSTTGTAINYGYTF.

This clonotype was seen more than once but under ten times. The chain carries TRBV29-1 and TRBJ2-1, with D possibly being TRBD1 or TRBD2 (5 bases each). CDR1 SQVTM and CDR2 ANQGSEA come from the germline V gene. Between the trimmed V and J ends, which lost 4 bases and 4 bases, there was a span of 11 bases. This CDR3 region has 13 residues. This CDR3 reads CSVARGQYNEQFF. In nucleotides, the CDR3 is TGCAGCGTTGCGAGGGGCCAATACAATGAGCAGTTCTTC.

This chain uses TRBV3-1 with TRBJ2-2; tentatively, D is TRBD2 (5 bases). Trimming stripped 4 bases from V and 7 bases from J, with 10 bases between. Looked up from germline, CDR1 is LGHDT and CDR2 is YNNKEL (reference sequence). The CDR3 loop spans 13 amino acids. The CDR3 DNA is TGTGCCAGCAGCCCTAGGGCGGGCGGGGAGCTGTTTTTT. It codes for CASSPRAGGELFF.

In its sample, this clonotype was seen a few times. Germline and junction disagree at one end, which may indicate a read error. This chain uses TRBV20-1 with TRBJ2-3, with D tentatively TRBD1 (6 bases). The length of the CDR3 is 14 residues. CDR1 is DFQATT and CDR2 is SNEGSKA in the germline V gene (reference sequence). DNA for the CDR3: TGCAGTGCTGATACAGGGAAGGACACACATACGCAGTATTTT. Its translation is CSADTGKDTHTQYF.

This clonotype was observed a handful of times. The CDR3 here is CASSPPAPGDTEAFF. The DNA for the CDR3 is TGTGCCAGCTCACCCCCCGCCCCGGGGGACACTGAAGCTTTCTTT. This chain joins TRBV18 and TRBJ1-1; maybe TRBD1 (5 bases). The CDR3 length is 15 residues. The germline V gene has CDR1 KGHSH and CDR2 LQKENI. Trimming cost V 3 bases and J 3 bases, with 14 bases left between them.

In its sample, this clonotype was seen a few times. This sequence joins TRBV20-1 and TRBJ2-7; D is undetermined. Trimming left V 0 bases short and J 3 bases short, with 3 bases between. Germline lookup yields CDR1 DFQATT and CDR2 SNEGSKA (reference sequence). This CDR3 comprises 11 residues. The CDR3 DNA follows: TGCAGTGCTAGAGAAAACTACGAGCAGTACTTC. Translating gives CSARENYEQYF.

This clonotype was recorded only once. The gene calls are TRBV2 and TRBJ1-1; D is unresolved. V lost 4 bases, J lost 3 bases, and 3 bases lay in between. Germline V gives CDR1 SNHLY, CDR2 FYNNEI. The CDR3 runs 11 residues. This chain's CDR3 is CASSVDTEAFF. The CDR3 nucleotides read TGTGCCAGCAGTGTAGACACTGAAGCTTTCTTT.

The sample holds a few counts of this clonotype. CDR3 nucleotide sequence: TGCAGCGTTGTCAGGGAAACTGAAGCTTTCTTT. This encodes CSVVRETEAFF. The V call is TRBV29-1, the J call TRBJ1-1; tentatively, D is TRBD1 (5 bases). The CDR3 is 11 residues long. Trimming pared 4 bases from V and 5 bases from J, leaving 8 bases between. Germline V gene sequence: CDR1 SQVTM, CDR2 ANQGSEA.

J is TRBJ2-3 and V is TRBV10-3, with TRBD2 identical over 8 bases. Germline V gene data show CDR1 as ENHRY and CDR2 as SYGVKD. CDR3 length: 14 residues. Trimming took 9 bases from V and 0 from J; bases not matched to a gene: 5. CDR3 sequence (DNA): TGTGCCATGCGGGAGGAGGGAAGCACAGATACGCAGTATTTT. This sequence encodes CAMREEGSTDTQYF.

CDR3 nucleotides: TGTGCCAGCAGCTTTAGACGGAACTCCTACGAGCAGTACTTC. Its translation is CASSFRRNSYEQYF. The V call is TRBV7-8, the J call TRBJ2-7; D not resolved. V was trimmed by 3 bases and J by 0 bases, leaving 9 bases between them. CDR3 length: 14 amino acids. Germline CDR1 is SGHVS and CDR2 is FQNEAQ.

A few counts support this clonotype. This may be a read error, as it is one base from a much larger clone. V gene TRBV29-1 combines with J gene TRBJ2-2; D is unclear. Trimming took 2 bases from V and 3 from J, leaving 7 bases between them. This CDR3 comprises 13 residues. Germline CDR1 reads SQVTM; CDR2 reads ANQGSEA. The CDR3 DNA reads as TGCAGCGTTGAAAAGGACCACACCGGGGAGCTGTTTTTT. Translation: CSVEKDHTGELFF.

Notes on this clonotype: At one end, the junction sequence differs from germline, possibly due to a read error. The gene calls are TRBV3-1 and TRBJ1-1; D remains ambiguous. Germline assignment: CDR1 LGHDT and CDR2 YNNKEL (reference sequence). This CDR3 region has 11 residues. The CDR3: CASSQEAEASF. The CDR3 nucleotides are TGTGCCAGCAGCCAAGAAGCTGAAGCTTCCTTT.

This clonotype was seen more than once but under ten times. This CDR3 reads CASSLDGTGSGGYTF. CDR3 in DNA: TGTGCCAGCAGCTTAGACGGGACAGGGTCTGGGGGCTACACCTTC. The V gene is TRBV7-2, the J gene TRBJ1-2; the match to TRBD1 covers 9 bases. Looked up from germline, CDR1 is SGHTA and CDR2 is FQGNSA. The CDR3 consists of 15 residues. V shed 1 base, J shed 8 bases, and the junction held 8 bases outside the gene matches.

This clonotype was recorded at least ten times. The chain links TRBV5-1 to TRBJ1-5, with 8 bases matching TRBD1. V lost 0 bases to trimming and J lost 7 bases; unmatched junction nucleotides: 6. CDR1 is SGHRS and CDR2 is YFSETQ in the germline V gene. This CDR3 region has 15 residues. CDR3 amino acids: CASSLDGRGQQPQHF. The DNA for the CDR3 is TGCGCCAGCAGCTTGGATGGCAGGGGGCAACAGCCCCAGCATTTT.

As for this clonotype: A junction boundary mismatches the germline segment, possibly from a read error. This sequence joins TRBV2 and TRBJ2-7; TRBD2 matches 10 bases. Germline V gives CDR1 SNHLY, CDR2 FYNNEI. The CDR3 sequence is 19 residues long. The DNA of the CDR3 is TGTGCCTGCAGTTTAGTTTACAGGGGACTAGCGTTGAGCTCCTACGAGCAGTACTTC. The encoded protein is CACSLVYRGLALSSYEQYF.

There are a few counts of this clonotype. This chain links TRBV10-3 with TRBJ1-3; D is unclear. V gave up 4 bases and J gave up 0 bases, with 10 bases separating them. The germline V gene encodes CDR1 ENHRY and CDR2 SYGVKD. The CDR3 is 15 amino acids. Written as DNA, the CDR3 is TGTGCCATCAGTGGAGGCCCCAGCTCTGGAAACACCATATATTTT. Protein sequence: CAISGGPSSGNTIYF.

This clonotype was seen only a few times. The V call is TRBV28, the J call TRBJ1-1; 7 positions agree with TRBD1. The length of the CDR3 is 15 residues. Looked up from germline, CDR1 is MDHEN and CDR2 is SYDVKM. J lost 4 bases, V lost 7 bases, and 12 bases had no gene match. The CDR3 DNA follows: TGTGCCAGCAACCCCCCCCACAGGGGAGGCACTGAAGCTTTCTTT. Amino acid sequence: CASNPPHRGGTEAFF.

This clonotype was seen only a few times. The V and J genes are TRBV7-2 and TRBJ2-5; TRBD1 aligns across 10 bases. Germline assignment: CDR1 SGHTA and CDR2 FQGNSA. The CDR3 contains 14 residues. The V and J ends lost 5 bases and 8 bases, in that order; junction bases with no gene match: 8. CDR3 sequence reads: CASSNRDRGHTQYF. CDR3 nucleotides: TGTGCCAGCAGCAACCGGGACAGGGGCCATACCCAGTACTTC.

This clonotype was detected only a few times. The rearrangement joins TRBV20-1 to TRBJ2-7; 7 positions match TRBD1. Losses at the gene ends were 4 bases for V and 1 base for J; bases not matched to a gene: 10. Germline V gives CDR1 DFQATT, CDR2 SNEGSKA (reference sequence). This CDR3 has 15 amino acids. DNA for the CDR3: TGCAGTGCTAAAGGACAGGCAGGTGGGTCCTACGAGCAGTACTTC. Amino acids: CSAKGQAGGSYEQYF.

Worth noting for this clonotype: Its ends do not fully match the called genes, so a read error is possible. The V and J genes are TRBV5-1 and TRBJ2-1; possible D gene TRBD2, 5 bases. This CDR3 is built from 15 residues. CDR1 and CDR2 from the germline V gene are SGHRS and YFSETQ. CDR3 loop: CASSSDGDSFNEQFF. The CDR3 DNA sequence: TGCGCCAGCAGTTCGGACGGGGATTCCTTCAATGAGCAGTTCTTC.

CDR3 in DNA: TGTGCCAGCAGTTTATTTCCCGGGGAGCTGTTTTTT. It codes for CASSLFPGELFF. This chain links TRBV27 with TRBJ2-2; D remains unclear. The V end was cut by 1 base, the J end by 6 bases, with 3 bases between. This CDR3 spans 12 amino acids. Germline lookup yields CDR1 MNHEY and CDR2 SMNVEV (reference sequence).

This clonotype was detected only a few times. The chain uses TRBV20-1 and TRBJ2-1, with TRBD2 as a possible D gene (6 bases). CDR1 DFQATT and CDR2 SNEGSKA come from the germline V gene (reference sequence). Trimming shortened V by 1 base and J by 5 bases, and 12 bases separated the two germline ends. The CDR3 consists of 14 residues. CDR3 coding DNA: TGCAGTGCTAGAGTGCCTAGCGAACACAATGAGCAGTTCTTC. Amino acids: CSARVPSEHNEQFF.